The 30 T cell receptor beta chains below all came from one sample that was sequenced in a study of cytomegalovirus exposure and HLA in healthy donors. Vbeta (60) and Jbeta (13) primers were used in the PCR. Generated by immunoSEQ multiplex PCR, the TCRdb table keeps only in-frame clones and is missing some. The sample has about 270,000 clones, roughly 70% seen once; the top ten hold 2% to 2.5%. The sample was PBMCs. These receptors originate from a female donor in good health and CMV-seronegative.

This clone appeared a few times. The genes are TRBV6-1 and TRBJ1-3, with D possibly matching TRBD1 (5 bases). The V gene's germline CDR1 is MNHNS and CDR2 SASEGT. The CDR3 spans 17 residues. Trimming pared 0 bases from V and 0 bases from J, leaving 12 bases between. This CDR3 is CASSEAGRGYSGNTIYF. Written as DNA, the CDR3 is TGTGCCAGCAGTGAAGCCGGAAGGGGTTACTCTGGAAACACCATATATTTT.

This clone has more than one count but fewer than ten. The chain couples TRBV6-1 to TRBJ2-5; D perhaps matches TRBD1 (8 bases). Deletions cut 6 bases from V and 7 bases from J, with 18 bases between. CDR3 length equals 14 residues. Germline-derived CDR1 and CDR2 are MNHNS and SASEGT. The CDR3 nucleotides read TGTGCCAGCAGCGGACAGGGAGGGGTTGGGACCCAGTACTTC. The encoded protein is CASSGQGGVGTQYF.

The chain couples TRBV9 to TRBJ2-3; D remains unclear. V lost 4 bases to trimming and J lost 2 bases, with 17 bases between them. Germline V gene lookup returns CDR1 SGDLS and CDR2 YYNGEE. The CDR3 is 16 amino acids. This chain's CDR3 is CASSPATPKLTDTQYF. The CDR3 DNA reads as TGTGCCAGCAGCCCAGCGACTCCTAAGCTCACAGATACGCAGTATTTT.

This clone has more than one count but fewer than ten. The V gene is TRBV6-1, the J gene TRBJ1-5; 10 bases are a match to TRBD1. The junction had 10 bases not matched to a gene; V was cut back by 7 bases and J by 7 bases. The CDR3 is 15 amino acids. The V gene's germline CDR1 is MNHNS and CDR2 SASEGT. The CDR3: CASNTGQGLGQPQHF. The CDR3 nucleotides read TGTGCCAGCAACACGGGACAGGGGTTAGGGCAGCCCCAGCATTTT.

The chain combines TRBV5-1 with TRBJ1-1; D is possibly TRBD1 (5 bases). The V end was cut by 0 bases, the J end by 4 bases, with 7 bases between. Per the germline V gene, CDR1 is SGHRS and CDR2 is YFSETQ. This CDR3 region has 13 residues. This CDR3 is CASSLAGPTEAFF. The CDR3 bases are TGCGCCAGCAGCTTGGCAGGGCCCACTGAAGCTTTCTTT.

This clone was counted only a few times. V usage is TRBV4-1 and J usage is TRBJ2-4, with D perhaps matching TRBD1 (6 bases). The V and J ends lost 4 bases and 15 bases respectively, with 16 bases between them. The V gene's germline CDR1 is MGHRA and CDR2 YSYEKL. The CDR3 has 12 residues. The CDR3 DNA reads as TGCGCCAGCAGCCCAGCCGCCGGACAGAGGTACTTC. This translates into CASSPAAGQRYF.

The V gene is TRBV6-5, the J gene TRBJ2-7, with D maybe TRBD2 (6 bases). The V gene's germline CDR1 is MNHEY and CDR2 SVGAGI. Trimming shortened V by 9 bases and J by 3 bases, and 12 bases separated the two germline ends. The CDR3 length is 12 residues. In DNA form, the CDR3 reads TGTGCCAGAACGGGGGAATACTACGAGCAGTACTTC. The encoded protein is CARTGEYYEQYF.

This chain uses TRBV28 with TRBJ2-7; TRBD2 aligns across 10 bases. The CDR3 runs 17 residues. J was trimmed by 0 bases and V by 3 bases; bases with no gene match: 8. From germline, CDR1 is MDHEN and CDR2 SYDVKM. The CDR3 coding sequence is TGTGCCAGCAGTTTTGCTAGCGGGAGCCTATACTCCTACGAGCAGTACTTC. This translates into CASSFASGSLYSYEQYF.

The gene calls are TRBV9 and TRBJ2-1; 10 bases match TRBD2. V lost 3 bases to trimming and J lost 0 bases; unmatched junction nucleotides: 3. The V gene's germline CDR1 is SGDLS and CDR2 YYNGEE. CDR3 size: 16 residues. The CDR3 DNA is TGTGCCAGCAGCGACCCTAGCGGGAGCTCCTACAATGAGCAGTTCTTC. Translated: CASSDPSGSSYNEQFF.

This clone was picked up a small number of times. The V and J genes are TRBV5-6 and TRBJ2-5, with D maybe TRBD1 (6 bases). CDR3 length: 15 residues. The V gene lost 0 bases and the J gene lost 4 bases, with 13 bases spanning the gap. From germline, CDR1 is SGHDT and CDR2 YYEEEE. The CDR3 loop is CASSLADTGRETQYF. The CDR3 nucleotides read TGTGCCAGCAGCTTGGCCGACACAGGGAGAGAGACCCAGTACTTC.

The chain uses TRBV6-5 and TRBJ2-7; D may be TRBD1 (5 bases). This CDR3 is built from 13 residues. Trimming removed 2 bases from V and 2 bases from J, with 7 bases in between. Per germline, CDR1 MNHEY and CDR2 SVGAGI. CDR3: CASSYGATYEQYF. The CDR3, as DNA: TGTGCCAGCAGTTACGGGGCAACCTACGAGCAGTACTTC.

This chain uses TRBV19 with TRBJ1-2, with 8 bases matching TRBD1. The CDR3 runs 14 residues. The V segment lost 4 bases and the J segment 8 bases; nucleotides outside the gene matches: 9. Germline CDR1 is LNHDA and CDR2 is SQIVND (reference sequence). Here the CDR3 reads CASSTDREVGGYTF. The CDR3 DNA follows: TGTGCCAGTAGTACGGACAGGGAGGTTGGAGGCTACACCTTC.

The rearrangement links TRBV16 to TRBJ2-7; tentative D call: TRBD1 (6 bases). This CDR3 is built from 14 residues. V was pared by 4 bases and J by 5 bases, with 15 bases between. Germline V gene lookup returns CDR1 KGHSY and CDR2 FQNENV. The CDR3 bases are TGTGCCAGCAGCCCACCCACAGGGAAGAACGAGCAGTACTTC. Translated: CASSPPTGKNEQYF.

The chain carries TRBV10-3 and TRBJ1-2, with 12 bases matching TRBD1. CDR3 size: 13 residues. CDR1 ENHRY and CDR2 SYGVKD come from the germline V gene. With 5 bases clipped from V and 10 bases from J, the junction kept 5 bases outside the gene matches. CDR3: CAISSPGQGAYTF. CDR3 in DNA: TGTGCCATCAGTTCCCCGGGACAGGGGGCCTACACCTTC.

CDR3 coding DNA: TGTGCCAGCAGCTTAGGGGAGGCAGGATACACCATATATTTT. It translates to CASSLGEAGYTIYF. The rearrangement joins TRBV7-9 to TRBJ1-3, with unresolved D. The CDR3 sequence is 14 residues long. CDR1 SEHNR and CDR2 FQNEAQ come from the germline V gene (reference sequence). The ends were cut back, 1 base at V and 8 bases at J, with 12 bases in the middle.

The chain links TRBV4-1 to TRBJ2-1, with D perhaps matching TRBD2 (6 bases). Germline CDR1 MGHRA, CDR2 YSYEKL. The CDR3 sequence is 17 residues long. The ends were cut back, 1 base at V and 4 bases at J, with 17 bases in the middle. The CDR3 DNA reads as TGCGCCAGCAGCCAAGTCCTAGATCTAGCGCCATACAATGAGCAGTTCTTC. Protein product: CASSQVLDLAPYNEQFF.

This clone was found a few times. The chain employs TRBV5-1 and TRBJ2-1; no clear D gene. From germline, CDR1 is SGHRS and CDR2 YFSETQ. The CDR3 is 13 amino acids. V lost 3 bases, J lost 0 bases, and 4 bases lay in between. The CDR3 region has the DNA TGCGCCAGCAGCTCGAGCTCCTACAATGAGCAGTTCTTC. Protein product: CASSSSSYNEQFF.

The rearrangement joins TRBV29-1 to TRBJ2-7; 11 nucleotides align to TRBD1. V shed 7 bases and J 6 bases; nucleotides not matched to a gene: 5. This CDR3 region has 12 residues. CDR1 is SQVTM, CDR2 ANQGSEA, per germline. This CDR3 reads CSARTGGIEQYF. CDR3 DNA: TGCAGCGCTCGGACAGGGGGCATCGAGCAGTACTTC.

This clone was counted a few times. This rearrangement joins TRBV25-1 to TRBJ2-1; 10 bases agree with TRBD2. Germline values: CDR1 MGHDK, CDR2 SYGVNS. The CDR3 contains 18 residues. V lost 1 base, J lost 5 bases, and 11 bases stayed unmatched. The CDR3 spells CASSELKVSGRPNNEQFF. The CDR3 nucleotides read TGTGCCAGCAGTGAATTAAAGGTTAGCGGGAGGCCGAACAATGAGCAGTTCTTC.

The genes are TRBV7-6 and TRBJ2-3, with no clear D. The CDR3 spans 12 residues. The V and J ends lost 4 bases and 3 bases respectively, with 5 bases between them. The germline gives CDR1 SGHVS, CDR2 FNYEAQ. The CDR3 DNA reads TGTGCCAGCAGCTCCTTTACAGATACGCAGTATTTT. This encodes CASSSFTDTQYF.

V gene TRBV5-4 combines with J gene TRBJ2-7; no clear D. The length of the CDR3 is 13 residues. The germline V and J ends were trimmed by 0 bases and 7 bases, with 11 bases remaining between them. CDR1 SGHNT and CDR2 YYREEE come from the germline V gene (reference sequence). The CDR3 is CASSLVSTLEQYF. CDR3 DNA: TGTGCCAGCAGCTTGGTTAGCACCTTGGAGCAGTACTTC.

The chain carries TRBV11-2 and TRBJ2-7, with TRBD2 matching over 14 bases. The length of the CDR3 is 15 residues. V was clipped by 3 bases and J by 3 bases; unmatched bases: 1. Germline CDR1 reads SGHAT; CDR2 reads FQNNGV. Written as DNA, the CDR3 is TGTGCCAGCAGCTTGACTAGCGGGAGGGACTACGAGCAGTACTTC. It yields the protein CASSLTSGRDYEQYF.

The V and J genes are TRBV5-1 and TRBJ1-4, with a tentative D call TRBD1 (6 bases). The germline V gene has CDR1 SGHRS and CDR2 YFSETQ. Trimming pared 1 base from V and 3 bases from J, leaving 10 bases between. There are 15 residues in the CDR3. The CDR3 here is CASSLSQGSNEKLFF. CDR3 coding DNA: TGCGCCAGCAGCTTGTCACAGGGCTCTAATGAAAAACTGTTTTTT.

Remarks on this clone: The sample contains more than one DNA sequence encoding this CDR3. The rearrangement links TRBV18 to TRBJ2-6; tentatively, D is TRBD1 (6 bases). V lost 1 base to trimming and J lost 2 bases, with 6 bases between them. CDR1 KGHSH and CDR2 LQKENI come from the germline V gene. The CDR3 runs to 15 residues. The CDR3 DNA follows: TGTGCCAGCTCACCACAGGGGGCTGGGGCCAACGTCCTGACTTTC. Its protein is CASSPQGAGANVLTF.

This clone was seen only once. This sequence joins TRBV7-6 and TRBJ2-1, with D maybe TRBD2 (5 bases). The CDR3 covers 13 residues. Trimming cost V 1 base and J 9 bases, with 10 bases left between them. Germline V CDR1 and CDR2: SGHVS, FNYEAQ. CDR3 in DNA: TGTGCCAGCAGCTTAGTACTAGAGGGTGAGCAGTTCTTC. This codes for CASSLVLEGEQFF.

The chain combines TRBV2 with TRBJ1-1, with a tentative D call TRBD1 (6 bases). Germline V gene data show CDR1 as SNHLY and CDR2 as FYNNEI. This CDR3 comprises 11 residues. The germline V and J ends were trimmed by 9 bases and 4 bases, with 9 bases remaining between them. Here the CDR3 DNA reads TGTGCCAGTCCCAGGGGCACTGAAGCTTTCTTT. Its translation is CASPRGTEAFF.

This clone showed up just once. This chain connects TRBV7-6 to TRBJ2-7, with a tentative D call TRBD1 (6 bases). V was shortened by 5 bases and J by 5 bases, with 16 bases between the two germline ends. The germline V gene encodes CDR1 SGHVS and CDR2 FNYEAQ. The CDR3 totals 14 residues. The CDR3 region is CASSPSGTLDEQYF. Written as DNA, the CDR3 is TGTGCCAGCAGCCCATCCGGGACACTGGACGAGCAGTACTTC.

This clone showed up just a few times. The chain joins TRBV5-1 to TRBJ2-1; TRBD1 is a possible D gene (6 bases). Trimming removed 4 bases at V and 2 bases at J, with 13 bases between. Germline V lookup: CDR1 SGHRS, CDR2 YFSETQ. This CDR3 region has 15 residues. CDR3 region: CASSRAQGTYNEQFF. CDR3 nucleotides: TGCGCCAGCAGCCGGGCACAGGGAACCTACAATGAGCAGTTCTTC.

The chain joins TRBV7-2 to TRBJ2-1; the match to TRBD1 covers 8 bases. Trimming at V came to 2 bases and at J to 5 bases, leaving 5 bases not matched to a gene. From germline, CDR1 is SGHTA and CDR2 FQGNSA. The CDR3 runs 15 residues. Here the CDR3 reads CASSLIGTGNNEQFF. CDR3 nucleotide sequence: TGTGCCAGCAGCTTAATTGGGACAGGTAACAATGAGCAGTTCTTC.

This rearrangement joins TRBV7-9 to TRBJ2-7; 11 nucleotides match TRBD1. Trimming took 1 base from V and 6 from J; bases not matched to a gene: 8. CDR3 length equals 16 residues. The germline CDR1 and CDR2 sequences are SEHNR and FQNEAQ (reference sequence). For the CDR3, the DNA is TGTGCCAGCAGCTTAGGAGAGGGGACAGGGGGTGGCGAGCAGTACTTC. Translating it yields CASSLGEGTGGGEQYF.